This is a list of T cell receptor beta chains from one sample in a study of cytomegalovirus exposure and HLA in healthy donors. Repertoires were generated with immunoSEQ multiplex PCR, while TCRdb's copy carries only in-frame clones and drops some. Among roughly 120,000 clones listed, 77% were seen once. The sequencing sample was made of PBMCs. Receptors originate from a man aged 18 to 30 in good health and CMV-seropositive. Each CDR3 is given with its conserved first and last residue. D genes are given only for firm matches. Some rows mark clone size as missing; the rest say once, few, many or name a class of expanded clone.

TRBD1 | NA | TRBJ1-2 | TRBV5-1 | CASSLGDRVSSGGYTF | TGCGCCAGCAGCTTGGGGGACAGGGTCTCTTCTGGGGGCTACACCTTC
TRBD2 | once | TRBJ2-2 | TRBV13 | CASSFGLAGTMNTGELFF | TGTGCCAGCAGCTTCGGACTAGCGGGAACTATGAACACCGGGGAGCTGTTTTTT
NA | NA | TRBJ2-7 | TRBV6-5 | CASSPRQSSYEQYF | TGTGCCAGCAGTCCCAGACAGAGCTCCTACGAGCAGTACTTC
NA | NA | TRBJ1-4 | TRBV7-8 | CASSPGREDEKLFF | TGTGCCAGCAGCCCGGGACGGGAGGATGAAAAACTGTTTTTT
NA | few | TRBJ1-1 | TRBV30 | CAWSVAGIGEAFF | TGTGCCTGGAGTGTAGCGGGGATAGGAGAAGCTTTCTTT
NA | NA | TRBJ2-2 | TRBV5-6 | CAYSNVRTNTGELFF | TGTGCCTATTCCAATGTGAGGACGAACACCGGGGAGCTGTTTTTT
TRBD1 | NA | TRBJ1-5 | TRBV19 | CASSMPPGTGPLYQPQHF | TGTGCCAGTAGTATGCCCCCCGGGACAGGTCCCCTTTATCAGCCCCAGCATTTT
NA | few | TRBJ2-7 | TRBV27 | CASCRTVGGLEQYF | TGTGCCAGCTGTCGGACAGTCGGAGGCCTCGAGCAGTACTTC
TRBD2 | NA | TRBJ2-7 | TRBV9 | CASSGSTQAGGSYEQYF | TGTGCCAGCAGCGGATCGACTCAAGCGGGAGGTTCCTACGAGCAGTACTTC
NA | NA | TRBJ1-1 | TRBV28 | CASGQTEEHTEAFF | TGTGCCAGCGGTCAAACCGAGGAGCACACTGAAGCTTTCTTT
TRBD1 | NA | TRBJ1-1 | TRBV6-6 | CASSQPDRGNTEAFF | TGTGCCAGCAGTCAACCCGACAGGGGGAACACTGAAGCTTTCTTT
TRBD2 | NA | TRBJ2-5 | TRBV18 | CASSTTSGIKETQYF | TGTGCCAGCTCAACGACTAGCGGGATTAAAGAGACCCAGTACTTC
TRBD1 | few | TRBJ1-5 | TRBV6-5 | CASSSTNRGNNQPQHF | TGTGCCAGCAGTTCCACTAACAGGGGAAACAATCAGCCCCAGCATTTT
TRBD1 | NA | TRBJ2-2 | TRBV4-2 | CASRQGLNTGELFF | TGTGCCAGCCGACAGGGATTAAACACCGGGGAGCTGTTTTTT
NA | NA | TRBJ1-1 | TRBV5-4 | CASSLALTAMNTEAFF | TGTGCCAGCAGCTTGGCCTTGACAGCAATGAACACTGAAGCTTTCTTT
TRBD2 | NA | TRBJ2-1 | TRBV28 | CASSSPWGGNEQFF | TGTGCCAGCAGTTCCCCGTGGGGGGGCAATGAGCAGTTCTTC
NA | NA | TRBJ1-2 | TRBV28 | CASSPVSGGVYYGYTF | TGTGCCAGCAGCCCCGTCTCCGGGGGGGTCTACTATGGCTACACCTTC
TRBD1 | NA | TRBJ2-7 | TRBV7-9 | CASSAGTGEYEQYF | TGTGCCAGCAGCGCCGGGACAGGGGAATACGAGCAGTACTTC
NA | NA | TRBJ2-1 | TRBV14 | CASSHSYGNEQFF | TGTGCCAGCAGCCATTCTTACGGGAATGAGCAGTTCTTC
TRBD1 | NA | TRBJ2-5 | TRBV7-6 | CASSYGTGMGQETQYF | TGTGCCAGCAGCTACGGGACAGGGATGGGCCAAGAGACCCAGTACTTC
NA | NA | TRBJ1-1 | TRBV15 | CATSSSRNTEAFF | TGTGCCACCAGTTCTTCCCGGAACACTGAAGCTTTCTTT
NA | NA | TRBJ2-2 | TRBV5-4 | CASSLAGNTGELFF | TGTGCCAGCAGCTTGGCAGGGAACACCGGGGAGCTGTTTTTT
TRBD1 | few | TRBJ2-1 | TRBV5-1 | CASSFVGQGSGEQFF | TGCGCCAGCAGCTTCGTCGGACAGGGGAGTGGTGAGCAGTTCTTC
TRBD1 | once | TRBJ1-5 | TRBV6-5 | CASNYGQGNQPQHF | TGTGCCAGCAACTACGGACAGGGGAATCAGCCCCAGCATTTT
TRBD2 | NA | TRBJ2-1 | TRBV5-1 | CASSLVSGVSSYNEQFF | TGCGCCAGCAGCTTGGTTAGCGGGGTGAGCTCCTACAATGAGCAGTTCTTC
NA | NA | TRBJ1-5 | TRBV5-1 | CASSLGEGGLQPQHF | TGCGCCAGCAGCTTGGGAGAGGGGGGGCTTCAGCCCCAGCATTTT
NA | NA | TRBJ2-1 | TRBV30 | CAWSVQLGANNEQFF | TGTGCCTGGAGTGTCCAGCTGGGGGCCAACAATGAGCAGTTCTTC
TRBD2 | NA | TRBJ2-3 | TRBV7-3 | CASSAAGLADTDTQYF | TGTGCCAGCAGCGCAGCGGGACTAGCGGACACAGATACGCAGTATTTT
NA | NA | TRBJ2-7 | TRBV5-6 | CASSRTILYEQYF | TGTGCCAGCAGTCGAACAATTCTGTACGAGCAGTACTTC
TRBD1 | NA | TRBJ1-2 | TRBV5-1 | CASGPQRQGLYGYTF | TGCGCCAGCGGCCCTCAACGACAGGGGCTCTATGGCTACACCTTC
NA | NA | TRBJ2-3 | TRBV7-2 | CASRSRQETTDTQYF | TGTGCCAGCAGGTCTAGACAGGAGACCACAGATACGCAGTATTTT
NA | NA | TRBJ2-7 | TRBV18 | CASSPTETYEQYF | TGTGCCAGCTCGCCGACAGAGACCTACGAGCAGTACTTC